This TCR beta chain was recorded in a study of cytomegalovirus exposure and HLA in healthy donors. Notes on the study in general: Some TCR beta chains (around 160 of them) were listed as cytomegalovirus-associated. TCR beta sequences reportedly predicted the HLA-A and HLA-B alleles of most subjects accurately. Later analysis indicated greater clonal expansion among HLA-associated TCR beta chains than among equally common other chains.

Details on this clone: What it binds is unknown.

This cohort consisted of healthy bone marrow donors. PCR was performed using 60 Vbeta and 13 Jbeta primers. Clones were sequenced by immunoSEQ multiplex PCR, and TCRdb holds only the in-frame ones, with some missing. The data hold about 160,000 clones, with around four fifths observed a single time. This clonotype was sampled from a male donor in good health and CMV-seropositive. Material for sequencing was PBMCs.

The CDR3 protein is CATGWVAGGPGEQFF. CDR3 nucleotide sequence: TGTGCCACGGGGTGGGTAGCGGGGGGGCCAGGCGAGCAGTTCTTC. J is TRBJ2-1 and V is TRBV27; TRBD2 agrees at 11 bases. V lost 10 bases, J lost 10 bases, and 15 bases stayed unmatched. The length of the CDR3 is 15 residues. Germline V gene data show CDR1 as MNHEY and CDR2 as SMNVEV (reference sequence).